This T cell receptor beta chain appears in the sequencing data of a study of patients and donors after allogeneic stem cell transplantation. TCRdb reprocessed the RT-PCR reads via MiXCR and lists one record per CDR3 protein. The data hold hundreds of thousands of distinct CDR3 sequences, with 12% to 15% observed a single time. This CDR3 region has 15 residues. The germline V gene encodes CDR1 LNHDA and CDR2 SQIVND (reference sequence). V dropped 7 bases and J dropped 10 bases, with 20 bases sitting between them. The receptor's source is a human donor who was either an allogeneic HSCT recipient or a stem cell or donor lymphocyte infusion donor (not recorded which). It is not recorded whose cells these are; they may come from a transplant donor. V and J are TRBV19 and TRBJ1-6, with a weak D call TRBD1 (6 bases). Source material: blood, either unsorted or a sorted T cell fraction (not recorded which). The CDR3 region is CASKVGATGGSPLHF. CDR3 sequence (DNA): TGTGCCAGTAAAGTGGGCGCGACAGGCGGATCACCCCTCCACTTT.